The present TCR beta chain was sequenced within a study of beta chain features in type 1 diabetes. Study background: No patient-donor differences in age, gender, total cells or subset yield.

This clone was counted a few times. What it recognizes is unknown. The sequenced template was cDNA made from the entire isolated RNA. Data came from immunoSEQ multiplex PCR; TCRdb stores just in-frame clones and leaves some out. Of roughly 260,000 clones in the sample, around 9.9% were seen once. Points from the study as a whole: Reduced insertions and increased deletions marked VDJ junctions in type 1 diabetes patients. The study left unresolved whether HLA type influences TCRB rearrangement. Moderately but significantly shorter TCRB CDR3s were found in Type 1 diabetes patients in all four CD4+ subsets.

With 5 bases clipped from V and 0 bases from J, the junction kept 8 bases outside the gene matches. Germline CDR1 is SEHNR and CDR2 is FQNEAQ (reference sequence). There are 16 residues in the CDR3. Donors underwent one heparinised blood draw, about 0.12 L on average. The chain carries TRBV7-9 and TRBJ2-3; 7 bases are shared with TRBD2. The sequence derives from a man younger than 45 with type 1 diabetes. Sequencing was performed on naive CD4+ T cells from blood. The CDR3 sequence: CASSPWGGSSTDTQYF. The CDR3 nucleotides are TGTGCCAGCAGCCCCTGGGGGGGTTCTAGCACAGATACGCAGTATTTT.